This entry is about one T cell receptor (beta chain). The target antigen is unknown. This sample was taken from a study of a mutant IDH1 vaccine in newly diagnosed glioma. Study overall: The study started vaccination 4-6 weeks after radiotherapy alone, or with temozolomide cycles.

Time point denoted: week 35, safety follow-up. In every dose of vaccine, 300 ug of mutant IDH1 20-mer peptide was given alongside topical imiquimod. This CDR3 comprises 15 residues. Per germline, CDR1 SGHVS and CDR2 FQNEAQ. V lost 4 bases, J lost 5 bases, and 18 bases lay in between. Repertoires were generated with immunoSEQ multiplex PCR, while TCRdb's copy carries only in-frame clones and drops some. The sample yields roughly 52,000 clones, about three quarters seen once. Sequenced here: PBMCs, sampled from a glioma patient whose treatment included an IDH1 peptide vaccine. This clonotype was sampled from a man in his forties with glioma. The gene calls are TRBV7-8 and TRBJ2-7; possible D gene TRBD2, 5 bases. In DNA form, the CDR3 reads TGTGCCAGCAGCTGGGGAAGTGGTGGGCGGGACGAGCAGTACGTC. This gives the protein CASSWGSGGRDEQYV.